A single sample is the source of the 4 T cell receptor beta chains below, sequenced in a study of PD-L1 blockade in urothelial cancer. Time point: pretreatment peripheral blood. The table came from immunoSEQ multiplex PCR; TCRdb's copy has only in-frame clones and leaves some out. The sample yields 130,000 or so clones, about 81% seen once. Sequences were derived from PBMCs, sampled around atezolizumab (anti-PD-L1) treatment. Every receptor here comes from a man aged 45-65 years with urothelial cancer.

This clone was observed a few times. This chain uses TRBV5-5 with TRBJ2-1; 7 nucleotides match TRBD2. This CDR3 comprises 15 residues. The germline gives CDR1 SGHKS, CDR2 YYEKEE (reference sequence). V lost 1 base to trimming and J lost 8 bases; unmatched junction nucleotides: 9. The CDR3: CASSLTGGSFHEQFF. The CDR3 DNA sequence: TGTGCCAGCAGCTTGACGGGCGGGAGTTTCCATGAGCAGTTCTTC.

The chain uses TRBV10-3 and TRBJ2-1, with D possibly TRBD2 on 5 matching bases. CDR1 is ENHRY and CDR2 is SYGVKD in the germline V gene. The CDR3 covers 15 residues. Trimming pared 6 bases from V and 1 base from J, leaving 13 bases between. The CDR3 spells CAISGTSISYNEQFF. The CDR3 DNA reads as TGTGCCATCAGCGGAACTAGTATTTCCTACAATGAGCAGTTCTTC.

This chain's CDR3 is CASSVSGGRVTGELFF. The CDR3 coding sequence is TGTGCCAGCAGCGTTTCCGGCGGGAGGGTTACCGGGGAGCTGTTTTTT. The rearrangement uses TRBV9 and TRBJ2-2; 9 nucleotides agree with TRBD2. Unmatched junction bases numbered 7, after V lost 2 bases and J lost 5 bases. Germline loops: CDR1 SGDLS, CDR2 YYNGEE. The CDR3 loop spans 16 amino acids.

This clone has only one observation. The chain couples TRBV4-2 to TRBJ2-2, with 10 bases aligning to TRBD2. The CDR3 length is 17 residues. With 0 bases clipped from V and 7 bases from J, the junction kept 8 bases outside the gene matches. Germline V gene data show CDR1 as LGHNA and CDR2 as YNFKEQ. CDR3 nucleotide sequence: TGTGCCAGCAGCCAAGACGGCCCGCTAGCGGGAGTCGGGGAGCTGTTTTTT. Its protein product is CASSQDGPLAGVGELFF.